This entry lists 28 T cell receptor beta chains sequenced from one sample in a study of T cell changes during pregnancy in multiple sclerosis. Profiled with immunoSEQ multiplex PCR; TCRdb holds only in-frame clones, not every one. The table includes 85,000 to 100,000 clones, 85% to 95% detected once. The starting material was peripheral blood, obtained before pregnancy. The receptors here all came from a female donor with multiple sclerosis, enrolled in a pregnancy study.

The V call is TRBV19, the J call TRBJ1-5; D uncertain. V lost 3 bases, J lost 7 bases, and 13 bases lay in between. The CDR3 runs 14 residues. In germline, CDR1 is LNHDA, CDR2 SQIVND (reference sequence). The CDR3 here is CASSISGPSQPQHF. CDR3 DNA sequence: TGTGCCAGTAGTATTAGTGGTCCCTCCCAGCCCCAGCATTTT.

This chain joins TRBV18 and TRBJ1-2; the match to TRBD1 covers 7 bases. Germline V gene sequence: CDR1 KGHSH, CDR2 LQKENI. The V gene end was trimmed by 7 bases and the J gene end by 8 bases; junction bases not matched to a gene: 10. The CDR3 loop spans 13 amino acids. The CDR3: CASFEQGTGGYTF. The CDR3 nucleotides read TGTGCCAGCTTCGAACAGGGGACGGGCGGCTACACCTTC.

The chain has TRBV9 and TRBJ2-3; TRBD1 matches 11 bases. The CDR3 runs to 15 residues. V was pared by 2 bases and J by 4 bases, with 3 bases of the junction left unmatched. The V gene's germline CDR1 is SGDLS and CDR2 YYNGEE. This chain's CDR3 is CASSVPGQGADTQYF. Written as DNA, the CDR3 is TGTGCCAGCAGCGTCCCGGGACAGGGGGCAGATACGCAGTATTTT.

In DNA form, the CDR3 reads TGTGCCATCAGTGTATCAGGGAATAGCAATCAGCCCCAGCATTTT. This translates into CAISVSGNSNQPQHF. The rearrangement joins TRBV10-3 to TRBJ1-5; tentatively, D is TRBD1 (5 bases). The V gene's germline CDR1 is ENHRY and CDR2 SYGVKD. Deletions cut 4 bases from V and 0 bases from J, with 10 bases between. CDR3 length: 15 amino acids.

This chain joins TRBV6-4 and TRBJ2-3, with D unclear. Trimming took off 4 bases at V and 1 base at J, with 12 bases between the two ends. Germline V gene sequence: CDR1 MRHNA, CDR2 SNTAGT. This CDR3 contains 15 residues. The CDR3 DNA sequence: TGTGCCAGCAGTGTAAGCGAGAGCGGCACAGATACGCAGTATTTT. This encodes CASSVSESGTDTQYF.

The chain employs TRBV15 and TRBJ1-1; maybe TRBD1 (6 bases). The CDR3 runs to 14 residues. Trimming took off 6 bases at V and 2 bases at J, with 13 bases between the two ends. Germline assignment: CDR1 LNHNV and CDR2 YYDKDF (reference sequence). The CDR3 spells CATRTGQHNTEAFF. The DNA of the CDR3 is TGTGCCACCAGGACCGGACAGCACAACACTGAAGCTTTCTTT.

The chain carries TRBV16 and TRBJ1-1; tentative D call: TRBD1 (5 bases). V gave up 6 bases and J gave up 10 bases, with 12 bases separating them. The CDR3 is 11 residues long. In germline, CDR1 is KGHSY, CDR2 FQNENV. The CDR3 sequence is CASSLDSGAFF. CDR3 nucleotide sequence: TGTGCCAGCAGTCTAGACAGTGGAGCTTTCTTT.

The V and J genes are TRBV29-1 and TRBJ2-7; TRBD1 aligns across 7 bases. V dropped 4 bases and J dropped 1; count of bases not matched to a gene: 4. The CDR3 spans 13 residues. CDR1 SQVTM and CDR2 ANQGSEA come from the germline V gene. This chain's CDR3 is CSVGEQGSYEQYF. In DNA, the CDR3 is TGCAGCGTTGGGGAACAGGGGTCCTACGAGCAGTACTTC.

This chain uses TRBV27 with TRBJ2-7, with TRBD2 as a possible D gene (6 bases). This CDR3 has 14 amino acids. Germline CDR1 reads MNHEY; CDR2 reads SMNVEV (reference sequence). V was trimmed by 4 bases and J by 2 bases, leaving 12 bases between them. In DNA, the CDR3 is TGTGCCAGCAGTTCCCTGGGAGGAACCTACGAGCAGTACTTC. Protein sequence: CASSSLGGTYEQYF.

This sequence joins TRBV10-3 and TRBJ2-7; possible D gene TRBD1, 6 bases. V lost 2 bases to trimming and J lost 4 bases, with 18 bases between them. CDR3 length: 16 residues. Germline values: CDR1 ENHRY, CDR2 SYGVKD. The CDR3 sequence: CAISEGRSTGKYEQYF. The CDR3 DNA follows: TGTGCCATCAGTGAGGGCCGTTCAACAGGGAAGTACGAGCAGTACTTC.

V usage is TRBV7-2 and J usage is TRBJ2-3; 7 nucleotides match TRBD1. This CDR3 contains 16 residues. Per the germline V gene, CDR1 is SGHTA and CDR2 is FQGNSA. With 3 bases clipped from V and 5 bases from J, the junction kept 11 bases outside the gene matches. CDR3 loop: CASSFRTTGSRDTQYF. DNA of the CDR3: TGTGCCAGCAGCTTCAGGACGACAGGGAGCCGAGATACGCAGTATTTT.

The chain carries TRBV4-1 and TRBJ2-7, with D perhaps TRBD1 (6 bases). Trimming shortened V by 1 base and J by 2 bases, and 12 bases separated the two germline ends. CDR1 and CDR2 (germline): MGHRA, YSYEKL. This CDR3 comprises 15 residues. The CDR3 bases are TGCGCCAGCAGCCAAGCCCGGACAGCAGCCTACGAGCAGTACTTC. The encoded protein is CASSQARTAAYEQYF.

The chain couples TRBV7-9 to TRBJ2-2; 11 bases line up with TRBD1. Germline CDR1 and CDR2: SEHNR and FQNEAQ (reference sequence). This CDR3 has 15 amino acids. The ends lost 5 bases at V and 5 bases at J; junction bases unmatched: 4. This CDR3 is CASSRTGGATGELFF. The DNA for the CDR3 is TGTGCCAGCAGCCGGACAGGGGGCGCGACCGGGGAGCTGTTTTTT.

The V call is TRBV28, the J call TRBJ2-3, with D uncertain. Germline CDR1 reads MDHEN; CDR2 reads SYDVKM. This CDR3 is 13 amino acids long. Trimming cost V 3 bases and J 6 bases, with 10 bases left between them. CDR3: CASSFSPRDTQYF. As DNA, the CDR3 is TGTGCCAGCAGTTTTTCCCCCCGGGATACGCAGTATTTT.

The V gene is TRBV30, the J gene TRBJ1-6; possible D gene TRBD1, 6 bases. CDR3 length: 14 residues. The germline gives CDR1 GTSNPN, CDR2 SVGIG (reference sequence). V dropped 4 bases and J dropped 3 bases, with 10 bases sitting between them. The CDR3 DNA reads as TGTGCCTGGACGGACAGCCTCTATAATTCACCCCTCCACTTT. Residues: CAWTDSLYNSPLHF.

DNA of the CDR3: TGTGCCAGCAGTCCACCGGGACAGGGTGGTAATGAGCAGTTCTTC. Translating gives CASSPPGQGGNEQFF. The chain couples TRBV28 to TRBJ2-1, with 9 bases matching TRBD1. Per germline, CDR1 MDHEN and CDR2 SYDVKM. The J segment lost 7 bases and the V segment lost 5 bases, leaving 9 bases of the junction unmatched. This CDR3 region has 15 residues.

Only one count was recorded for this clone. The rearrangement uses TRBV4-3 and TRBJ2-7, with 9 bases lining up with TRBD2. This CDR3 is built from 14 residues. V trimming: 1 base; J trimming: 13 bases; junction bases outside the gene matches: 11. Germline V gives CDR1 LGHNA, CDR2 YSLEER. The chain's CDR3 is CASSQGLAGPLVYF. CDR3 DNA: TGCGCCAGCAGCCAAGGGCTAGCGGGACCTCTCGTATACTTC.

The chain couples TRBV15 to TRBJ2-1; 7 bases are a match to TRBD1. CDR3 size: 19 residues. V was clipped by 6 bases and J by 0 bases; unmatched bases: 17. Germline assignment: CDR1 LNHNV and CDR2 YYDKDF (reference sequence). As DNA, the CDR3 is TGTGCCACCAGGGGGTCGACAGGGACCTTTGACAGCTCCTACAATGAGCAGTTCTTC. It codes for CATRGSTGTFDSSYNEQFF.

The rearrangement links TRBV4-3 to TRBJ2-1, with 9 positions matching TRBD2. The trim removed 1 base at V and 10 bases at J, leaving 11 bases unmatched. The CDR3 sequence is 16 residues long. From germline, CDR1 is LGHNA and CDR2 YSLEER. This CDR3 reads CASSQGARGGPGEQFF. DNA of the CDR3: TGCGCCAGCAGCCAAGGGGCGCGGGGGGGCCCAGGGGAGCAGTTCTTC.

This chain links TRBV2 with TRBJ2-1; 8 bases match TRBD2. Losses at the gene ends were 3 bases for V and 6 bases for J; bases not matched to a gene: 7. The CDR3 extends over 15 amino acids. Looked up from germline, CDR1 is SNHLY and CDR2 is FYNNEI. CDR3 DNA: TGTGCCAGCAGTGATCTGCGGGGGGTCGGCAATGAGCAGTTCTTC. It translates to CASSDLRGVGNEQFF.

The chain joins TRBV9 to TRBJ2-7; 7 nucleotides agree with TRBD2. Germline lookup yields CDR1 SGDLS and CDR2 YYNGEE. This CDR3 is built from 15 residues. Losses at the gene ends were 0 bases for V and 2 bases for J; bases not matched to a gene: 5. The CDR3 reads CASSVGGGGAYEQYF. DNA for the CDR3: TGTGCCAGCAGCGTAGGGGGCGGGGGTGCCTACGAGCAGTACTTC.

The V gene is TRBV19, the J gene TRBJ1-2; 9 nucleotides agree with TRBD1. J lost 4 bases, V lost 8 bases, and 11 bases had no gene match. Per the germline V gene, CDR1 is LNHDA and CDR2 is SQIVND (reference sequence). The CDR3 is 15 residues long. For the CDR3, the DNA is TGTGCCAGTCGAGCACAGGGGGCGCAGGGCTATGGCTACACCTTC. This encodes CASRAQGAQGYGYTF.

The chain joins TRBV2 to TRBJ1-5, with D maybe TRBD1 (5 bases). Between the trimmed V and J ends, which lost 11 bases and 5 bases, there was a span of 13 bases. Looked up from germline, CDR1 is SNHLY and CDR2 is FYNNEI. This CDR3 is 12 amino acids long. The CDR3 sequence is CACDGGDQPQHF. The DNA for the CDR3 is TGTGCCTGTGATGGGGGGGATCAGCCCCAGCATTTT. Using reference TRBV2 and TRBJ1-5 for the parts outside the CDR3, the full variable domain is EPEVTQTPSHQVTQMGQEVILRCVPISNHLYFYWYRQILGQKVEFLVSFYNNEISEKSEIFDDQFSVERPDGSNFTLKIRSTKLEDSAMYFCACDGGDQPQHFGDGTRLSIL.

The J gene is TRBJ2-1, the V gene TRBV4-1, with 7 bases fitting TRBD1. The germline gives CDR1 MGHRA, CDR2 YSYEKL. This CDR3 region has 15 residues. V dropped 6 bases and J dropped 2; count of bases not matched to a gene: 7. The CDR3 region is CASSTTGSPYNEQFF. CDR3 bases: TGCGCCAGCAGTACGACAGGGTCACCCTACAATGAGCAGTTCTTC.

This chain links TRBV6-1 with TRBJ1-1; 8 nucleotides agree with TRBD1. Trimming removed 10 bases from V and 1 base from J; junction bases left unmatched: 8. The CDR3 is 14 residues long. The germline V gene has CDR1 MNHNS and CDR2 SASEGT. The CDR3 region is CATKDRVGNTEAFF. CDR3 in DNA: TGTGCCACCAAGGACAGGGTCGGGAACACTGAAGCTTTCTTT.

The chain has TRBV29-1 and TRBJ2-6; D might be TRBD1 (6 bases). V was cut by 6 bases and J by 1 base, with 10 bases left in between. Germline lookup yields CDR1 SQVTM and CDR2 ANQGSEA. The CDR3 is 14 amino acids. The CDR3 DNA is TGCAGCGTCCTTGGACAGTCTGGGGCCAACGTCCTGACTTTC. This gives the protein CSVLGQSGANVLTF.

This sequence joins TRBV7-2 and TRBJ2-2; D unresolved. The germline V and J ends were trimmed by 7 bases and 5 bases, with 5 bases remaining between them. Germline CDR1 reads SGHTA; CDR2 reads FQGNSA. This CDR3 comprises 11 residues. This CDR3 is CASTLTGELFF. In nucleotides, the CDR3 is TGTGCCAGCACCCTTACCGGGGAGCTGTTTTTT.

V is TRBV12-5 and J is TRBJ2-5, with D perhaps TRBD2 (5 bases). CDR1 and CDR2 (germline): LGHNT, FRNRAP. V was cut by 3 bases and J by 5 bases, with 16 bases left in between. This CDR3 contains 15 residues. The DNA for the CDR3 is TGTGCTAGTGGTTTAGTAGAAATCGGGGTGGAGACCCAGTACTTC. This encodes CASGLVEIGVETQYF.